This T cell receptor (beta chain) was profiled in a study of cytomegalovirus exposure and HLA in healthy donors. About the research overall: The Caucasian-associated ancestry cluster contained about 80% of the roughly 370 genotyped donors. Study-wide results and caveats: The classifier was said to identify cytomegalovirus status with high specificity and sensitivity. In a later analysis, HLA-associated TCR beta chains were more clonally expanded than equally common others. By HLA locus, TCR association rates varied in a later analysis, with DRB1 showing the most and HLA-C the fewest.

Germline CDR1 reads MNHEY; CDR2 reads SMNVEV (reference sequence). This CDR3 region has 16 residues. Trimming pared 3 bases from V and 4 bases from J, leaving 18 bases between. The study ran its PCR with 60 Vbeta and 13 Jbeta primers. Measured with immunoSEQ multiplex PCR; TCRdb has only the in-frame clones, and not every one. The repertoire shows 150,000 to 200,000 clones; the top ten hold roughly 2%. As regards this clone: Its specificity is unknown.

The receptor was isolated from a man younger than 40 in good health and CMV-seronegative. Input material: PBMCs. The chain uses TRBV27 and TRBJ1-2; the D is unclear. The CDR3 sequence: CASSFKPIPGSYGYTF. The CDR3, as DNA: TGTGCCAGCAGTTTTAAGCCTATACCGGGGAGCTATGGCTACACCTTC.